Below are 23 T cell receptor beta chains sequenced from a single sample in a study of blood T cell repertoires in COVID-19. Using immunoSEQ multiplex PCR, the repertoire was profiled, and TCRdb retains in-frame clones only, with some absent. The table lists roughly 38,000 clones, about 86% of them singletons, with approximately 59% in the top ten. Sequencing was performed on peripheral blood. Every receptor here comes from a man between 65 and 80 years old with acute or convalescent COVID-19.

This clone was observed a few times. The chain has TRBV4-3 and TRBJ1-1; D ambiguous. Germline values: CDR1 LGHNA, CDR2 YSLEER. The CDR3 length is 15 residues. Trimming took off 0 bases at V and 4 bases at J, with 12 bases between the two ends. The CDR3 nucleotides are TGCGCCAGCAGCCAAGATCTTTACAGCCGCACTGAAGCTTTCTTT. This sequence encodes CASSQDLYSRTEAFF.

The rearrangement uses TRBV3-1 (or the pseudogene TRBV3-2) and TRBJ2-5, with 8 bases lining up with TRBD2. With V trimmed by 0 bases and J by 7 bases, 10 bases remained unmatched. This CDR3 has 16 amino acids. CDR1 is LGHDT, CDR2 YNNKEL, per germline (reference sequence). CDR3 amino acids: CASSQDSGVGAWTQYF. For the CDR3, the DNA is TGTGCCAGCAGCCAAGATAGCGGGGTTGGGGCCTGGACCCAGTACTTC.

The chain employs TRBV20-1 and TRBJ1-4, with a tentative D call TRBD1 (5 bases). The ends were cut back, 3 bases at V and 3 bases at J, with 14 bases in the middle. The germline gives CDR1 DFQATT, CDR2 SNEGSKA (reference sequence). This CDR3 is 15 amino acids long. CDR3: CSASNPQAANEKLFF. For the CDR3, the DNA is TGCAGTGCTAGTAACCCACAGGCCGCTAATGAAAAACTGTTTTTT.

The V and J genes are TRBV7-9 and TRBJ1-2; no definite D call. V was trimmed by 5 bases and J by 12 bases, leaving 19 bases between them. This CDR3 region has 13 residues. Per germline, CDR1 SEHNR and CDR2 FQNEAQ (reference sequence). The CDR3 DNA follows: TGTGCCAGCAGCCAAGAGGTACAATTGTATAACACCTTC. Its translation: CASSQEVQLYNTF.

This rearrangement joins TRBV1 to TRBJ1-1; TRBD1 is the table's D call, not checked against the DNA. TRBV1 is a listed pseudogene. The CDR3 sequence is 14 residues long. CDR3 residues: CTSSPGTENTEAFF. CDR3 nucleotide sequence: TGCACCAGCAGCCCCGGGACAGAGAACACTGAAGCTTTCTTT.

V and J are TRBV9 and TRBJ1-3; TRBD1 is a possible D gene (6 bases). CDR1 and CDR2 (germline): SGDLS, YYNGEE. Trimming removed 4 bases at V and 4 bases at J, with 18 bases between. This CDR3 contains 16 residues. CDR3 sequence (DNA): TGTGCCAGCAGCCCAAACGGGGGGGCGCAAGGAAACACCATATATTTT. This gives the protein CASSPNGGAQGNTIYF.

The CDR3 DNA reads TGTGCCAGCAGTACTCAACAGGGGGCAGGGTACGAGCAGTACTTC. This translates into CASSTQQGAGYEQYF. The rearrangement joins TRBV27 to TRBJ2-7; TRBD1 matches at 9 bases. The V and J ends lost 5 bases and 4 bases, in that order; junction bases with no gene match: 9. CDR3 length: 15 amino acids. Looked up from germline, CDR1 is MNHEY and CDR2 is SMNVEV (reference sequence).

This clone was seen a handful of times. The J gene is TRBJ2-2, the V gene TRBV11-3, with D possibly TRBD1 on 5 matching bases. V lost 1 base and J lost 6, with 9 bases in between. Germline V gene sequence: CDR1 SGHNT, CDR2 YENEEA. The CDR3 has 14 residues. In DNA, the CDR3 is TGTGCCAGCAGCTTAGTCCAGGGCCCCGGGGAGCTGTTTTTT. Its protein is CASSLVQGPGELFF.

This clone came up once. The chain recombines TRBV6-5 with TRBJ1-3; TRBD1 agrees at 9 bases. Per germline, CDR1 MNHEY and CDR2 SVGAGI. This CDR3 has 16 amino acids. With V trimmed by 7 bases and J by 2 bases, 9 bases remained unmatched. CDR3 region: CASTYSGTGPGNTIYF. DNA of the CDR3: TGTGCCAGCACCTACTCCGGGACAGGGCCTGGAAACACCATATATTTT.

The chain employs TRBV2 and TRBJ2-3; D might be TRBD2 (7 bases). Trimming took off 6 bases at V and 1 base at J, with 11 bases between the two ends. The CDR3 loop spans 14 amino acids. Germline CDR1 reads SNHLY; CDR2 reads FYNNEI. CDR3 sequence: CASRKGGGTDTQYF. In DNA form, the CDR3 reads TGTGCCAGCAGGAAGGGGGGGGGCACAGATACGCAGTATTTT.

CDR3 in DNA: TGTGCCAGCAGCCAAGGGGGGGGCATCGGAAACACCATATATTTT. Its protein is CASSQGGGIGNTIYF. V usage is TRBV3-1 (or the pseudogene TRBV3-2) and J usage is TRBJ1-3; perhaps TRBD1 as D (6 bases). In germline, CDR1 is LGHDT, CDR2 YNNKEL (reference sequence). This CDR3 contains 15 residues. The V end was cut by 1 base, the J end by 4 bases, with 11 bases between.

V gene TRBV4-2 combines with J gene TRBJ1-3; 11 bases agree with TRBD1. CDR1 LGHNA and CDR2 YNFKEQ come from the germline V gene. This CDR3 has 16 residues. With V trimmed by 0 bases and J by 5 bases, 3 bases remained unmatched. CDR3 coding DNA: TGTGCCAGCAGCCAAGAGGACAGGGGGCCGAGAAACACCATATATTTT. Translating it yields CASSQEDRGPRNTIYF.

The chain has TRBV7-8 and TRBJ1-3; possible D gene TRBD1, 5 bases. The CDR3 contains 14 residues. Germline V gives CDR1 SGHVS, CDR2 FQNEAQ. The ends were cut back, 1 base at V and 6 bases at J, with 10 bases in the middle. The CDR3 nucleotides read TGTGCCAGCAGCTTAGGAGGGACTACAAACACCATATATTTT. Its protein is CASSLGGTTNTIYF.

V and J are TRBV5-5 and TRBJ2-1; 10 bases match TRBD2. CDR3 length: 14 residues. The germline V gene has CDR1 SGHKS and CDR2 YYEKEE (reference sequence). The trim removed 6 bases at V and 7 bases at J, leaving 7 bases unmatched. CDR3 protein: CASNLAGDRNEQFF. The CDR3 nucleotides read TGTGCCAGCAATCTAGCGGGAGATAGGAATGAGCAGTTCTTC.

The gene calls are TRBV2 and TRBJ1-1; D is uncertain. From germline, CDR1 is SNHLY and CDR2 FYNNEI. The V and J ends lost 5 bases and 1 base respectively, with 8 bases between them. The CDR3 extends over 13 amino acids. CDR3 sequence reads: CASSLDANTEAFF. The CDR3 nucleotides read TGTGCCAGCAGTCTAGACGCGAACACTGAAGCTTTCTTT.

The chain combines TRBV28 with TRBJ1-5; 8 bases agree with TRBD1. Trimming at V came to 5 bases and at J to 3 bases, leaving 15 bases not matched to a gene. The CDR3 sequence is 18 residues long. CDR1 and CDR2 (germline): MDHEN, SYDVKM. The CDR3 here is CASSPRAGGFGDNQPQHF. CDR3 in DNA: TGTGCCAGCAGTCCGCGGGCAGGGGGCTTTGGTGACAATCAGCCCCAGCATTTT.

This CDR3 reads CASSKTGSSGNTIYF. For the CDR3, the DNA is TGTGCCAGCAGCAAGACAGGGAGCTCTGGAAACACCATATATTTT. The V call is TRBV11-3, the J call TRBJ1-3, with TRBD1 matching 7 bases. V lost 5 bases to trimming and J lost 0 bases; unmatched junction nucleotides: 4. This CDR3 has 15 amino acids. CDR1 is SGHNT and CDR2 is YENEEA in the germline V gene.

The chain uses TRBV7-8 and TRBJ2-7; D perhaps matches TRBD1 (5 bases). Germline V CDR1 and CDR2: SGHVS, FQNEAQ. The CDR3 totals 13 residues. Trimming shortened V by 8 bases and J by 4 bases, and 15 bases separated the two germline ends. In DNA form, the CDR3 reads TGTGCCAGCGCAAGGCAGGGTCTATACGAGCAGTACTTC. This translates into CASARQGLYEQYF.

This rearrangement joins TRBV6-5 to TRBJ2-2; TRBD1 matches 8 bases. V was clipped by 11 bases and J by 6 bases; unmatched bases: 5. The germline V gene has CDR1 MNHEY and CDR2 SVGAGI. This CDR3 is 12 amino acids long. As DNA, the CDR3 is TGTGCCTCGCAGGGGGCCCCCGGGGAGCTGTTTTTT. Protein: CASQGAPGELFF.

This rearrangement joins TRBV5-1 to TRBJ2-5, with 14 bases lining up with TRBD2. Trimming removed 0 bases from V and 2 bases from J; junction bases left unmatched: 3. Per germline, CDR1 SGHRS and CDR2 YFSETQ. CDR3 length: 17 residues. CDR3 in amino acids: CASSLAGTSGGQETQYF. The CDR3 nucleotides are TGCGCCAGCAGCTTGGCCGGGACTAGCGGGGGACAAGAGACCCAGTACTTC.

V gene TRBV3-1 (or the pseudogene TRBV3-2) combines with J gene TRBJ2-3; D possibly corresponds to TRBD1 (7 bases). The V gene's germline CDR1 is LGHDT and CDR2 YNNKEL (reference sequence). Trimming took 0 bases from V and 5 from J, leaving 12 bases between them. This CDR3 is built from 15 residues. CDR3 nucleotide sequence: TGTGCCAGCAGCCAAGATAGGCAGGGGGGAGATACGCAGTATTTT. Encoded protein: CASSQDRQGGDTQYF.

The rearrangement joins TRBV30 to TRBJ1-6; 8 bases align to TRBD1. The CDR3 is 13 amino acids. Per the germline V gene, CDR1 is GTSNPN and CDR2 is SVGIG (reference sequence). After removal of 6 bases from V and 8 bases from J, the junction contained 6 bases not matched to a gene. The CDR3, as DNA: TGTGCCTGTGACAGGGGTTCTGATTCACCCCTCCACTTT. This sequence encodes CACDRGSDSPLHF.

In its sample, this clone was seen once. V and J are TRBV7-2 and TRBJ1-2, with D possibly being TRBD1 (6 bases). The CDR3 extends over 17 amino acids. V was clipped by 7 bases and J by 2 bases, with 23 bases between them. Germline V CDR1 and CDR2: SGHTA, FQGNSA. The CDR3 spells CASTQLGAGTANYGYTF. In DNA form, the CDR3 reads TGTGCCAGCACCCAGCTGGGGGCAGGGACGGCAAACTATGGCTACACCTTC.